A selection of T cell receptor beta chains follows, all from one sample in a study of vaccination and CD4 T cells after COVID-19. One entry per CDR3 protein results from TCRdb running MiXCR on the PCR reads. Of tens of thousands of distinct CDR3 sequences detected, more than 40% appear once; the ten largest clones hold approximately 6%. Specimen: CD4+ T cells from blood, collected about 7 months after SARS-CoV-2 vaccination. Receptors were obtained from a human donor who had recovered from COVID-19. The conserved cysteine and the conserved F or W are not part of the CDR3 here. The order of the fields is V gene, CDR3 protein.

>TRBV7-9
ASAGTGDSPLH
>TRBV19
ASSNREHGYT
>TRBV7-9
ASSTGLPSNEQF
>TRBV20-1
SARNLLGVAGGLFFNEQF
>TRBV20-1
SASPLVAEQY
>TRBV19
ASSKGPKETQY
>TRBV29-1
SVIDRGYT
>TRBV20-1
SANDRVGTEAF
>TRBV15
ATSRETGTQPQH
>TRBV6-4
ASSDPPGIAGEPYEQY
>TRBV27
ASSLAGKGRGKLQY
>TRBV7-9
ASSPQLLTEAF
>TRBV6-1
ASSHKTGLPYEQY
>TRBV21-1
ASSKDPPHDQPQH
>TRBV19
ASSIWLAGDGELF
>TRBV20-1
SAILSGGGEQY
>TRBV28
ASSLDSNQPQH
>TRBV20-1
SAGVLVPGSSYEQY
>TRBV20-1
SARDPQGGNTGELF
>TRBV28
ASSRTSYQETQY
>TRBV10-3
ATGGTANTEAF
>TRBV20-1
SAATSSGRASQETQY
>TRBV7-9
ASSPWDISEAF
>TRBV2
ASSDEGSHPI